This T cell receptor (beta chain) was sequenced during a study of neurological immune-mediated disorders. This clonotype was recorded many times. Its antigen is still unknown. Study-wide results and caveats: For the multiple sclerosis repertoire cluster, no association with any clinical or MRI feature was found. One cluster of related CDR3 sequences contained, by phylogenetic grouping, the repertoires of 18 of 34 multiple sclerosis patients and formed a possible signature.

The CDR3 is 16 amino acids. Germline CDR1 is MNHEY and CDR2 is SVGAGI. V lost 4 bases, J lost 0 bases, and 13 bases lay in between. The cDNA came from 5'RACE, which used 10-nucleotide random UMIs. A single record per CDR3 protein comes from TCRdb applying MiXCR to the 5' RACE reads. The sample holds approximately 130,000 distinct CDR3 sequences; about 3.2% are singletons and the top ten take over 1%. The sequence was collected from a young woman with multiple sclerosis. Sample: PBMCs. The chain has TRBV6-5 and TRBJ1-5, with a possible D match to TRBD1 (6 bases). The CDR3 DNA follows: TGTGCCAGCAGTTCGAAGCCGACAGGTAGCAATCAGCCCCAGCATTTT. Translated, it gives CASSSKPTGSNQPQHF.